Shown below are 13 T cell receptor beta chains from a single sample sequenced in a study of response to subunit inactivated influenza vaccine. TCRdb called the RT-PCR reads again in MiXCR, with one record for every CDR3 protein. The sample has about 830,000 distinct CDR3 sequences; approximately 18% are singletons. The sample consisted of PBMCs from blood, taken 5 days after vaccination. The receptors originated from a man in his fifties who received an inactivated influenza vaccine.

This clonotype was counted between two and nine times. This chain links TRBV7-8 with TRBJ2-2, with D perhaps TRBD1 (6 bases). The CDR3 totals 17 residues. CDR1 and CDR2 (germline): SGHVS, FQNEAQ. Trimming left V 6 bases short and J 0 bases short, with 17 bases between. CDR3 protein: CASRTSRDKPNTGELFF. In DNA form, the CDR3 reads TGTGCCAGCAGGACGTCCCGGGACAAGCCGAACACCGGGGAGCTGTTTTTT.

This clonotype was counted at least ten times. The rearrangement uses TRBV29-1 and TRBJ2-5; D ambiguous. V shed 1 base and J shed 5 bases, with 11 bases lying between them. Germline V lookup: CDR1 SQVTM, CDR2 ANQGSEA. The CDR3 contains 13 residues. CDR3 coding DNA: TGCAGCGTTGAAGTGGTATTGGGGGAGACCCAGTACTTC. Its protein is CSVEVVLGETQYF.

This chain joins TRBV20-1 and TRBJ1-6, with 7 bases fitting TRBD1. This CDR3 contains 13 residues. With 5 bases clipped from V and 5 bases from J, the junction kept 3 bases outside the gene matches. Germline CDR1 DFQATT, CDR2 SNEGSKA (reference sequence). The CDR3, as DNA: TGCAGTGCTGGACAGGCGAATAATTCACCCCTCCACTTT. Protein: CSAGQANNSPLHF.

This clonotype was seen a handful of times. This chain joins TRBV6-2 or TRBV6-3 and TRBJ1-1, with 10 bases identical to TRBD1. The ends lost 2 bases at V and 8 bases at J; junction bases unmatched: 11. Per germline, CDR1 MNHEY and CDR2 SVGEGT. The CDR3 has 16 amino acids. Here the CDR3 reads CASSYPRDRGDREAFF. The CDR3 DNA reads as TGTGCCAGCAGTTACCCCCGGGACAGGGGAGATCGGGAAGCTTTCTTT.

The chain employs TRBV27 and TRBJ2-1; TRBD2 is a possible D gene (6 bases). The V and J ends lost 0 bases and 4 bases respectively, with 13 bases between them. The CDR3 runs to 16 residues. Per the germline V gene, CDR1 is MNHEY and CDR2 is SMNVEV (reference sequence). Here the CDR3 DNA reads TGTGCCAGCAGTTTATCCTGGGGGGATTTATACAATGAGCAGTTCTTC. It is translated as CASSLSWGDLYNEQFF.

This sequence joins TRBV27 and TRBJ2-2; D ambiguous. Per the germline V gene, CDR1 is MNHEY and CDR2 is SMNVEV (reference sequence). Trimming pared 2 bases from V and 1 base from J, leaving 11 bases between. This CDR3 has 16 amino acids. The CDR3 DNA reads TGTGCCAGCAGTTTAAGTGAATTCCTGAACACCGGGGAGCTGTTTTTT. Its protein product is CASSLSEFLNTGELFF.

This clonotype turned up a few times. The chain has TRBV29-1 and TRBJ2-2; 8 bases fit TRBD1. Trimming took 8 bases from V and 2 from J; bases not matched to a gene: 7. This CDR3 region has 14 residues. Germline V gene lookup returns CDR1 SQVTM and CDR2 ANQGSEA. The CDR3 is CSFRGQANTGELFF. CDR3 DNA: TGCAGCTTTCGGGGACAGGCAAACACCGGGGAGCTGTTTTTT.

This chain uses TRBV30 with TRBJ1-1; no reliable D call. Germline V gives CDR1 GTSNPN, CDR2 SVGIG (reference sequence). Trimming took off 4 bases at V and 0 bases at J, with 9 bases between the two ends. The CDR3 is made up of 13 amino acids. As DNA, the CDR3 is TGTGCCTGGACGAACAGCATGAACACTGAAGCTTTCTTT. Translating gives CAWTNSMNTEAFF. Using reference TRBV30 and TRBJ1-1 for the parts outside the CDR3, the full variable domain is SQTIHQWPATLVQPVGSPLSLECTVEGTSNPNLYWYRQAAGRGLQLLFYSVGIGQISSEVPQNLSASRPQDRQFILSSKKLLLSDSGFYLCAWTNSMNTEAFFGQGTRLTVV.

In this sample, this clonotype turned up a few times. V gene TRBV18 combines with J gene TRBJ2-5; D not resolved. Between the trimmed V and J ends, which lost 0 bases and 6 bases, there was a span of 5 bases. The CDR3 extends over 12 amino acids. Germline CDR1 and CDR2: KGHSH and LQKENI. CDR3 coding DNA: TGTGCCAGCTCACCACCTTCGAAGACCCAGTACTTC. Translation: CASSPPSKTQYF.

The table lists this clonotype with a few counts. The chain joins TRBV7-2 to TRBJ1-5; D remains ambiguous. The CDR3 spans 14 residues. V shed 2 bases and J shed 9 bases, with 14 bases lying between them. The germline V gene has CDR1 SGHTA and CDR2 FQGNSA. CDR3 sequence (DNA): TGTGCCAGCAGCTTAAGTTCTCCCGCCCCGCCCCAGCATTTT. Protein sequence: CASSLSSPAPPQHF.

The CDR3 here is CASSPRTSGSGNEQFF. DNA of the CDR3: TGTGCCAGCAGCCCCAGGACTAGCGGGAGCGGGAATGAGCAGTTCTTC. V is TRBV12-3 or TRBV12-4 and J is TRBJ2-1; 13 bases line up with TRBD2. The CDR3 consists of 16 residues. V was clipped by 6 bases and J by 7 bases; unmatched bases: 9.

The chain couples TRBV9 to TRBJ1-2; 7 bases fit TRBD1. V shed 6 bases, J shed 4 bases, and the junction held 9 bases outside the gene matches. The V gene's germline CDR1 is SGDLS and CDR2 YYNGEE. This CDR3 has 14 amino acids. In DNA, the CDR3 is TGTGCCAGCACCTCAGGGGGGGCCTTCTATGGCTACACCTTC. It codes for CASTSGGAFYGYTF.

The chain links TRBV20-1 to TRBJ1-2; D is unclear. This CDR3 spans 16 amino acids. Between the trimmed V and J ends, which lost 0 bases and 1 base, there was a span of 15 bases. Looked up from germline, CDR1 is DFQATT and CDR2 is SNEGSKA (reference sequence). The CDR3 nucleotides are TGCAGTGCTAGAGAATTTGGGAAGGGCCTTAACTATGGCTACACCTTC. This encodes CSAREFGKGLNYGYTF.